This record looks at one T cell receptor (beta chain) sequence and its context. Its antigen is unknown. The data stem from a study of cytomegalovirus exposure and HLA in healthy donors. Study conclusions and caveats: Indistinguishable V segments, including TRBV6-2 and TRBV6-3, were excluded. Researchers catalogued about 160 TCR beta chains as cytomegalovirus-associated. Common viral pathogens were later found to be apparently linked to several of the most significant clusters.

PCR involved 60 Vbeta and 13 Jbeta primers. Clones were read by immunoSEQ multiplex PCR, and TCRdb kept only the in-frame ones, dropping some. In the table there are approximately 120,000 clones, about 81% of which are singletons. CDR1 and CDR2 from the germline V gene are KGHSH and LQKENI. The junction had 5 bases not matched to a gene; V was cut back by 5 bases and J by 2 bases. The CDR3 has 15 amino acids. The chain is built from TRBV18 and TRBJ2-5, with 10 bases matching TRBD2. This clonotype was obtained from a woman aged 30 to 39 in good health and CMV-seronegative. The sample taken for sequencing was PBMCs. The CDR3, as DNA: TGTGCCAGCTCATCTGGACTAGCGGTTCAAGAGACCCAGTACTTC. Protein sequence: CASSSGLAVQETQYF.